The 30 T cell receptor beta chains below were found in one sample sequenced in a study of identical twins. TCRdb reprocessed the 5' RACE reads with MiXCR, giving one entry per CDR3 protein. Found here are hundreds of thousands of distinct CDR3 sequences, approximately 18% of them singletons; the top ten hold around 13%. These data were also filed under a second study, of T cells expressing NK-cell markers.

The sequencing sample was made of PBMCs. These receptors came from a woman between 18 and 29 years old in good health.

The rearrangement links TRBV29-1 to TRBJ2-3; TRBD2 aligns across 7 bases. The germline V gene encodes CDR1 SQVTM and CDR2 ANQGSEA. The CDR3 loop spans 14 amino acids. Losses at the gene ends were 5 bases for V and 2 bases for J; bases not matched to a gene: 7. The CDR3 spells CSVLGGLSTDTQYF. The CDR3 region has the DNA TGCAGCGTTCTGGGAGGGCTGTCCACAGATACGCAGTATTTT.

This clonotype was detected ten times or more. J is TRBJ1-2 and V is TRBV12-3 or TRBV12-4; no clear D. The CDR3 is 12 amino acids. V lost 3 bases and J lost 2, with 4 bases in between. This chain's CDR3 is CASSLNNYGYTF. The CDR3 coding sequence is TGTGCCAGCAGTTTGAACAACTATGGCTACACCTTC.

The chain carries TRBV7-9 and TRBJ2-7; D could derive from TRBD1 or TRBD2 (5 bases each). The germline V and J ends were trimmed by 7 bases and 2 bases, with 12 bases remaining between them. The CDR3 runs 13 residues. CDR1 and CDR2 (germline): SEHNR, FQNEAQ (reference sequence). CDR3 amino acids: CASTGTETYEQYF. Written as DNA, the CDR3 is TGTGCCAGCACCGGGACGGAAACCTACGAGCAGTACTTC.

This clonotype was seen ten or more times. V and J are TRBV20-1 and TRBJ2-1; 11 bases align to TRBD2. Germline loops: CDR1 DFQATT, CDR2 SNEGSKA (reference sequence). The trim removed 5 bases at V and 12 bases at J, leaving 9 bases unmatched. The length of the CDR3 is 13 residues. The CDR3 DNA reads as TGCAGTGCTGGGGGACTAGCGGTAGGGGGGCAGTTCTTC. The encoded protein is CSAGGLAVGGQFF.

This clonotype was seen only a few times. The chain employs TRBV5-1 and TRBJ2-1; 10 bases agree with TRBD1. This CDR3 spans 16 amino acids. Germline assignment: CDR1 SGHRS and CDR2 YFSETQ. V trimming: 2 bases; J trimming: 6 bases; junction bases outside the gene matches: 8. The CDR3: CASSFSGTGVFNEQFF. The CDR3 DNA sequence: TGCGCCAGCAGCTTCTCCGGGACAGGGGTATTCAATGAGCAGTTCTTC.

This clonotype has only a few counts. Here the CDR3 reads CASSVEPSGGANIQYF. Written as DNA, the CDR3 is TGTGCCAGCAGCGTAGAGCCTAGCGGGGGGGCAAACATTCAGTACTTC. The chain is built from TRBV9 and TRBJ2-4, with 12 positions matching TRBD2. The CDR3 length is 16 residues. V trimming: 0 bases; J trimming: 6 bases; junction bases outside the gene matches: 4. Germline CDR1 reads SGDLS; CDR2 reads YYNGEE.

The CDR3, as DNA: TGCAGCGTTGGCCGATCGGGCACTGAAGCTTTCTTT. This translates into CSVGRSGTEAFF. The genes are TRBV29-1 and TRBJ1-1, with unresolved D. V was trimmed by 4 bases and J by 4 bases, leaving 10 bases between them. The CDR3 totals 12 residues. CDR1 SQVTM and CDR2 ANQGSEA come from the germline V gene.

The CDR3 bases are TGTGCCAGCAGCCAAGCCAGATCCCCTTACAATGAGCAGTTCTTC. Amino acid sequence: CASSQARSPYNEQFF. The rearrangement joins TRBV3-1 to TRBJ2-1; D remains unclear. The CDR3 is made up of 15 amino acids. V lost 1 base, J lost 4 bases, and 11 bases lay in between. Germline V lookup: CDR1 LGHDT, CDR2 YNNKEL (reference sequence).

The CDR3 nucleotides read TGTGCCAGCAGTTACTCGGAACCAGGGGGCGCAGGCGGCTACACCTTC. Translated, it gives CASSYSEPGGAGGYTF. The chain employs TRBV6-5 and TRBJ1-2; 8 bases line up with TRBD1. CDR3 size: 16 residues. The V segment lost 0 bases and the J segment 8 bases; nucleotides outside the gene matches: 11. CDR1 MNHEY and CDR2 SVGAGI come from the germline V gene.

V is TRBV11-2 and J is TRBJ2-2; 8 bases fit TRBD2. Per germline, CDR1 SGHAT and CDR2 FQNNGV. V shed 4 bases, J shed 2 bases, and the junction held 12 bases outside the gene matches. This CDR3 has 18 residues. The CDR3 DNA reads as TGTGCCAGCAGCTCAAGCCCGGAACTAGCGGAAAACACCGGGGAGCTGTTTTTT. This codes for CASSSSPELAENTGELFF.

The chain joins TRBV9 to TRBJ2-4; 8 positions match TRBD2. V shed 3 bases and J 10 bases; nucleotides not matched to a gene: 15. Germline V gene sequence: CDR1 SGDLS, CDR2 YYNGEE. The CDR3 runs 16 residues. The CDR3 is CASSGGGSGGIKIQYF. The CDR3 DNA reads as TGTGCCAGCAGCGGTGGAGGGAGCGGGGGAATCAAGATTCAGTACTTC.

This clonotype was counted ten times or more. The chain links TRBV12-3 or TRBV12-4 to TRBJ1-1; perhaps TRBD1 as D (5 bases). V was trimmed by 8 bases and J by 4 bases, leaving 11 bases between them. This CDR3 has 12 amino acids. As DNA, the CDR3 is TGTGCCAGCCAGGGCGTCGCCACTGAAGCTTTCTTT. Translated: CASQGVATEAFF.

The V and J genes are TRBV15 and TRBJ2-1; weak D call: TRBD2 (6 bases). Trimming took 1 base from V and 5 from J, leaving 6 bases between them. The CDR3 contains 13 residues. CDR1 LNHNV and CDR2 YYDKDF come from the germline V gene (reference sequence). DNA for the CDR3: TGTGCCACCAGCAGAGGACTAGACAATGAGCAGTTCTTC. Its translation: CATSRGLDNEQFF.

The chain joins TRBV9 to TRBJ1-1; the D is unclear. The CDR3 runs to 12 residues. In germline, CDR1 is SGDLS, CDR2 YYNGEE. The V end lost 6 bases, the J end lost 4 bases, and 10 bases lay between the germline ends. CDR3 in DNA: TGTGCCAGCATCCGTCTCTCCACTGAAGCTTTCTTT. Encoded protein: CASIRLSTEAFF.

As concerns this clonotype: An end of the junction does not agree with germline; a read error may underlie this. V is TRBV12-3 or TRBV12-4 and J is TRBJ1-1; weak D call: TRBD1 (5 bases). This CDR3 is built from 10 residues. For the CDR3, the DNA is TGTGCCAGCAGTTTAGGGGGGGTAGAGTTT. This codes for CASSLGGVEF.

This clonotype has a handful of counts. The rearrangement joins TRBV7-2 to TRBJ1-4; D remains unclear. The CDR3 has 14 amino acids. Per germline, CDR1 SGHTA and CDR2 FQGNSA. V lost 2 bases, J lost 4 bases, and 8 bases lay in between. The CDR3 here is CASSLSQLNEKLFF. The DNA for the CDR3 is TGTGCCAGCAGCTTAAGTCAGCTTAATGAAAAACTGTTTTTT.

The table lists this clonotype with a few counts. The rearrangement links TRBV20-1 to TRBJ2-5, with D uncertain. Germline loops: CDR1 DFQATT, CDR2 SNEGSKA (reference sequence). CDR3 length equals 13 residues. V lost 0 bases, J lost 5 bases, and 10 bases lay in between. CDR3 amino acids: CSARDVLVETQYF. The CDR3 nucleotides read TGCAGTGCTAGAGACGTCCTCGTGGAGACCCAGTACTTC.

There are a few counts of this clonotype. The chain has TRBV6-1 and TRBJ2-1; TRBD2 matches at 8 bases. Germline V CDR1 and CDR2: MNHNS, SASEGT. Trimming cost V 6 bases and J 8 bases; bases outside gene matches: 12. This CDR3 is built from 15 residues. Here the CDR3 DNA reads TGTGCCAGCAGCCGGAGTGGAGCGGGAGTCTATGAGCAGTTCTTC. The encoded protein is CASSRSGAGVYEQFF.

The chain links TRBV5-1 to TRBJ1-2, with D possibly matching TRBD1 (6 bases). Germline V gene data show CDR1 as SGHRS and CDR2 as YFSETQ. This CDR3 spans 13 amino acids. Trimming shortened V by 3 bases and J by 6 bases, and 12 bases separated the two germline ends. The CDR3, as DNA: TGCGCCAGCAGCTACCGGACAGAAGATGGCTACACCTTC. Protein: CASSYRTEDGYTF.

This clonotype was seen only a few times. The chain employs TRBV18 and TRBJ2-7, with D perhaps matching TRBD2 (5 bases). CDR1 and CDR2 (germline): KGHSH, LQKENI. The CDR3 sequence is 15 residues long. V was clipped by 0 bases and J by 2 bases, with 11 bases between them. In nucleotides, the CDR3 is TGTGCCAGCTCACCACCTGGACTGCGAACCTACGAGCAGTACTTC. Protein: CASSPPGLRTYEQYF.

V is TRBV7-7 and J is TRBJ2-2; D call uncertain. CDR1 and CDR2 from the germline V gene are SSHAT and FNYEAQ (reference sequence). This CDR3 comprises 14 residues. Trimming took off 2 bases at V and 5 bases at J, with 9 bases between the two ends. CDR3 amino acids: CASSLNGGTGELFF. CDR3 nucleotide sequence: TGTGCCAGCAGCTTAAATGGTGGGACCGGGGAGCTGTTTTTT.

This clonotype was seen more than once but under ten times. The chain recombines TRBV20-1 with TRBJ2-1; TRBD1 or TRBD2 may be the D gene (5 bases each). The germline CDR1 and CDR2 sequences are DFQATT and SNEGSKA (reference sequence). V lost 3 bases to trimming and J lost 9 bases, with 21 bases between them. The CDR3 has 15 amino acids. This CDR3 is CSASFMGETRREQFF. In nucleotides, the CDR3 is TGCAGTGCTAGTTTTATGGGGGAGACGAGACGTGAGCAGTTCTTC.

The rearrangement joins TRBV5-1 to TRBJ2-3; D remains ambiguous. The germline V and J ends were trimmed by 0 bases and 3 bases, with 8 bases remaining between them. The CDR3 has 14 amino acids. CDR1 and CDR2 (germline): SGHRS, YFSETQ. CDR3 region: CASSLEERTDTQYF. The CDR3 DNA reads TGCGCCAGCAGCTTGGAAGAGAGAACAGATACGCAGTATTTT.

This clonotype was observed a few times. CDR3 bases: TGCAGTGCTAGAGGTAGTCTGGACAATGAGCAGTTCTTC. Its translation: CSARGSLDNEQFF. The chain is built from TRBV20-1 and TRBJ2-1, with unresolved D. The CDR3 length is 13 residues. Between the trimmed V and J ends, which lost 1 base and 5 bases, there was a span of 9 bases. Germline V gene data show CDR1 as DFQATT and CDR2 as SNEGSKA (reference sequence).

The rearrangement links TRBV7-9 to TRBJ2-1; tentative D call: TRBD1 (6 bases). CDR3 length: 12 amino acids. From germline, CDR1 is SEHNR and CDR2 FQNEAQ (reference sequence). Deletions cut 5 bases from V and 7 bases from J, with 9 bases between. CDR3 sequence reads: CASSHRGNEQFF. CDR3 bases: TGTGCCAGCAGCCATAGGGGGAATGAGCAGTTCTTC.

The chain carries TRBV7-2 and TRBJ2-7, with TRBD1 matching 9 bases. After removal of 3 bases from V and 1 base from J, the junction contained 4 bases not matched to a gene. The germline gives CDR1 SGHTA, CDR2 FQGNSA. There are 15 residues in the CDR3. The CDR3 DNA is TGTGCCAGCAGCTTCGCCGGGACAGGGTCCTACGAGCAGTACTTC. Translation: CASSFAGTGSYEQYF.

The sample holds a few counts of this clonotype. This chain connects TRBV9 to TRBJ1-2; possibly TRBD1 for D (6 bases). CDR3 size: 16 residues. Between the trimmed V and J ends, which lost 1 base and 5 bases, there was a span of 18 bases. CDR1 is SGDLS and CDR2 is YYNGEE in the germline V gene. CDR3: CASSVTAGGSRYGYTF. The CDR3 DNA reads TGTGCCAGCAGCGTAACCGCTGGGGGCTCGAGGTATGGCTACACCTTC.

CDR3 loop: CASSWGIGEETQYF. For the CDR3, the DNA is TGTGCCAGCAGTTGGGGTATAGGGGAGGAGACCCAGTACTTC. The rearrangement uses TRBV12-3 or TRBV12-4 and TRBJ2-5; perhaps D is TRBD1 or TRBD2 (5 bases each). The V end was cut by 4 bases, the J end by 5 bases, with 14 bases between. The CDR3 has 14 residues.

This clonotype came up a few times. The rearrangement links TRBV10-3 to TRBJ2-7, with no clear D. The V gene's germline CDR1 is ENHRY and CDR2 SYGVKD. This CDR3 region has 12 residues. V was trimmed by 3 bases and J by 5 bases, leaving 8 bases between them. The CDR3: CAISDEVNEQYF. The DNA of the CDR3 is TGTGCCATCAGTGACGAGGTAAACGAGCAGTACTTC.

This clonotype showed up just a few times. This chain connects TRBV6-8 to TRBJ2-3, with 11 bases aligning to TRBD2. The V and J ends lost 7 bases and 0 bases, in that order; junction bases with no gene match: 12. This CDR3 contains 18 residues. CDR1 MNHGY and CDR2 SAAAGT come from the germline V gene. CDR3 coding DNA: TGTGCCAGCAAAGGGACTAGCGGACGTACCATAAGCACAGATACGCAGTATTTT. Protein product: CASKGTSGRTISTDTQYF.